The TCR beta chain described here comes from a study of radiotherapy plus CTLA-4 blockade in lung cancer. V lost 7 bases, J lost 6 bases, and 14 bases stayed unmatched. The CDR3 is 15 residues long. Germline CDR1 and CDR2: MNHNY and SVGAGI (reference sequence). TCRdb's copy holds only in-frame clones and misses some; the assay was immunoSEQ multiplex PCR. Among approximately 32,000 clones, roughly 70% were seen once, and the ten largest hold 3.5% to 4.5%. The sample consisted of peripheral blood, taken from a patient treated with radiotherapy plus ipilimumab. The V call is TRBV6-6, the J call TRBJ1-2, with 7 bases identical to TRBD1. This receptor was identified in a human donor with non-small cell lung cancer who had stable disease on radiotherapy plus ipilimumab. CDR3 amino acids: CASTLSYRGVDGYTF. CDR3 bases: TGTGCCAGCACCTTAAGTTACAGGGGCGTGGATGGCTACACCTTC.